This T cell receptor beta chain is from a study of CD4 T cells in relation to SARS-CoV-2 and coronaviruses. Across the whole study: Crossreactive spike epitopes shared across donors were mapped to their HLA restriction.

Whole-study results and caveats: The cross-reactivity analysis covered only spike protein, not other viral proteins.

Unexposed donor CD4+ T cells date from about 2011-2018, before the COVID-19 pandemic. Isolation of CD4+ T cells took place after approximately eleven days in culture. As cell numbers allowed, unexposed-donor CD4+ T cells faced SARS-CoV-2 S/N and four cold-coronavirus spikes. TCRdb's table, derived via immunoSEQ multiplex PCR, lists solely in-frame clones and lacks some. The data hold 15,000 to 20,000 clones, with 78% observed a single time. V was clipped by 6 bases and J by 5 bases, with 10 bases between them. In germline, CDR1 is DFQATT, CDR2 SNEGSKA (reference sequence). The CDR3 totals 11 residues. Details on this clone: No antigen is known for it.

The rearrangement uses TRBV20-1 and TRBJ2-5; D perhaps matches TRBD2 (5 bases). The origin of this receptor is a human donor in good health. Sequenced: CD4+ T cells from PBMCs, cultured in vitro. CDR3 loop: CSALLDETQYF. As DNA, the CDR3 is TGCAGTGCCCTACTAGATGAGACCCAGTACTTC.